This entry lists 12 T cell receptor beta chains sequenced from one sample in a study of metastatic and nonmetastatic thyroid tumors. No treatment of any kind had been given to any patient before thyroid surgery. TCRdb used MiXCR to call clones anew from the PCR reads. The sample has 27,000 or so clones; around a sixth are singletons. Sequenced material: blood. These receptors originate from a male donor with papillary thyroid cancer or a benign thyroid nodule (not recorded which). Some clones in this sample may be carry-over from other donors' samples.

This clone was observed many times. The V gene is TRBV5-4, the J gene TRBJ2-3, with D uncertain. The ends were cut back, 3 bases at V and 4 bases at J, with 6 bases in the middle. Germline-derived CDR1 and CDR2 are SGHNT and YYREEE (reference sequence). The CDR3 has 12 amino acids. CDR3 in amino acids: CASSSPADTQYF. DNA of the CDR3: TGTGCCAGCAGCTCGCCGGCAGATACGCAGTATTTT.

This clone was seen many times. The V call is TRBV5-6, the J call TRBJ2-7; no firm D call. V lost 2 bases and J lost 2, with 11 bases in between. The CDR3 has 14 amino acids. Germline V gene data show CDR1 as SGHDT and CDR2 as YYEEEE. The CDR3 region is CASSFIERAYEQYF. CDR3 DNA: TGTGCCAGCAGCTTTATCGAACGGGCCTACGAGCAGTACTTC.

V usage is TRBV20-1 and J usage is TRBJ1-1; TRBD1 matches at 10 bases. Germline CDR1 reads DFQATT; CDR2 reads SNEGSKA (reference sequence). The CDR3 length is 15 residues. With V trimmed by 0 bases and J by 9 bases, 10 bases remained unmatched. The CDR3 protein is CSAREEGTGVVKAFF. As DNA, the CDR3 is TGCAGTGCTAGAGAGGAGGGGACAGGGGTGGTTAAAGCTTTCTTT.

This clone was picked up a small number of times. The chain joins TRBV30 to TRBJ2-6; D is uncertain. V was cut by 8 bases and J by 4 bases, with 18 bases left in between. The CDR3 has 15 amino acids. Germline V CDR1 and CDR2: GTSNPN, SVGIG (reference sequence). The CDR3 coding sequence is TGTGCCCTTCAGGTTTATGCTGCAGGGGCCAACGTCCTGACTTTC. It translates to CALQVYAAGANVLTF.

This clone showed up many times. The J gene is TRBJ1-2, the V gene TRBV6-1, with TRBD1 identical over 9 bases. The CDR3 has 15 residues. V was pared by 4 bases and J by 2 bases, with 5 bases of the junction left unmatched. From germline, CDR1 is MNHNS and CDR2 SASEGT. CDR3 sequence reads: CASSVGQGGNYGYTF. For the CDR3, the DNA is TGTGCCAGCAGTGTGGGACAGGGTGGGAACTATGGCTACACCTTC.

This clone appeared a few times. The chain combines TRBV28 with TRBJ2-7; D is unresolved. CDR1 MDHEN and CDR2 SYDVKM come from the germline V gene. The CDR3 sequence is 15 residues long. V lost 6 bases, J lost 0 bases, and 15 bases lay in between. The CDR3 reads CASRERVSLSYEQYF. The CDR3 bases are TGTGCCAGCAGGGAACGTGTGAGCCTCTCCTACGAGCAGTACTTC.

A word on this clone: Germline and junction disagree at one end, which may indicate a read error. V is TRBV9 and J is TRBJ2-3, with D possibly being TRBD1 (6 bases). The CDR3 length is 15 residues. CDR1 is SGDLS, CDR2 YYNGEE, per germline. The CDR3 nucleotides read TGTGCCAGCAGCGTATTCGGCAGGGGCACGGATACGCAGTATTTT. This codes for CASSVFGRGTDTQYF.

This clone is medium-sized. The V call is TRBV6-2 or TRBV6-3, the J call TRBJ1-1; D remains unclear. Germline V gene data show CDR1 as MNHEY and CDR2 as SVGEGT. Trimming pared 5 bases from V and 5 bases from J, leaving 12 bases between. This CDR3 contains 13 residues. DNA of the CDR3: TGTGCCAGCAGTACCTGGGGAAGGACTGAAGCTTTCTTT. This gives the protein CASSTWGRTEAFF.

This clone qualifies as medium-sized (0.01 to 0.1%). The chain uses TRBV7-9 and TRBJ2-1, with 7 bases identical to TRBD2. The CDR3 loop spans 13 amino acids. Germline V CDR1 and CDR2: SEHNR, FQNEAQ (reference sequence). Germline trimming cut 6 bases from V and 5 bases from J; bases unmatched to any gene: 4. CDR3 in DNA: TGTGCCAGCAGTCTAGCGGCAAACAATGAGCAGTTCTTC. It is translated as CASSLAANNEQFF. The variable domain in full, completed from reference TRBV7-9 and TRBJ2-1, reads DTGVSQNPRHKITKRGQNVTFRCDPISEHNRLYWYRQTLGQGPEFLTYFQNEAQLEKSRLLSDRFSAERPKGSFSTLEIQRTEQGDSAMYLCASSLAANNEQFFGPGTRLTVL.

The rearrangement links TRBV5-1 to TRBJ2-1; possible D gene TRBD2, 5 bases. The germline V gene encodes CDR1 SGHRS and CDR2 YFSETQ. Trimming took 0 bases from V and 4 from J, leaving 11 bases between them. This CDR3 contains 15 residues. This CDR3 is CASSLGAGWYNEQFF. CDR3 nucleotide sequence: TGCGCCAGCAGCTTGGGTGCGGGTTGGTACAATGAGCAGTTCTTC.

The chain has TRBV5-4 and TRBJ2-7, with D maybe TRBD1 (6 bases). Germline V lookup: CDR1 SGHNT, CDR2 YYREEE (reference sequence). The CDR3 covers 15 residues. V gave up 4 bases and J gave up 7 bases, with 21 bases separating them. The CDR3: CASSGYRDTRNEQYF. The CDR3 DNA sequence: TGTGCCAGCAGCGGGTACCGGGACACTCGCAATGAGCAGTACTTC.

In this sample, this clone turned up many times. This rearrangement joins TRBV4-2 to TRBJ1-5; no clear D gene. This CDR3 has 16 amino acids. Germline V gene data show CDR1 as LGHNA and CDR2 as YNFKEQ. Trimming removed 0 bases at V and 6 bases at J, with 15 bases between. The CDR3 region has the DNA TGTGCCAGCAGCCAAGATGAAGGTGTATCGAGTCAGCCCCAGCATTTT. The encoded protein is CASSQDEGVSSQPQHF.